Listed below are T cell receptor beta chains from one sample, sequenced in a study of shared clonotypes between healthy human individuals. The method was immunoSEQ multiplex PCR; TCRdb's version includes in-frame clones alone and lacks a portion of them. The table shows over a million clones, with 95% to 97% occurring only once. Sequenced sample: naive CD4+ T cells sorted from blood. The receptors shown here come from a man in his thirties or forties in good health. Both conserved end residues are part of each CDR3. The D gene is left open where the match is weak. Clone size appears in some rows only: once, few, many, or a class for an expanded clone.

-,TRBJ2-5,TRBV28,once,TGTGCCAGCAGTCCATCCGGGACCCAATGGACCCAGTACTTC,CASSPSGTQWTQYF
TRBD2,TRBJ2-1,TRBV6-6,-,TGTGCCAGCAGTAACCTAAATAGCGGGATTCAGTTCTTC,CASSNLNSGIQFF
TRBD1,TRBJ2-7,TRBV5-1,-,TGCGCCAGCAGCTTGGAACAGGGCAGGGGGGAGCAGTACTTC,CASSLEQGRGEQYF
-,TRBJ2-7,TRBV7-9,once,TGTGCCAGCAACGCGTGGGGTTCGAGGGGGACCTCCTACGAGCAGTACTTC,CASNAWGSRGTSYEQYF
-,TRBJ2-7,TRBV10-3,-,TGTGCCATCAATGGGGGGCAGGGCTACGAGCAGTACTTC,CAINGGQGYEQYF
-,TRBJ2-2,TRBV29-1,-,TGCAGCGTTGGGAAGGGGGTGGTCGGGGAGCTGTTTTTT,CSVGKGVVGELFF
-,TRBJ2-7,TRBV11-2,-,TGTGCCAGCAGCCTCTGGGGTTACGAGCAGTACTTC,CASSLWGYEQYF
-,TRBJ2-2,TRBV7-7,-,TGTGCCAGCAGCTCCTATGGGGGGAGCACCGGGGAGCTGTTTTTT,CASSSYGGSTGELFF
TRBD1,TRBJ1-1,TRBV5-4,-,TGTGCCAGCAGCCCGGGACAGGGGATCACTGAAGCTTTCTTT,CASSPGQGITEAFF
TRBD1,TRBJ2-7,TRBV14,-,TGTGCCAGCAGCCCCCTCGGGACAGGGGGCATCTACGAGCAGTACTTC,CASSPLGTGGIYEQYF
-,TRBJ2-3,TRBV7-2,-,TGTGCCAGCAGCCTCAGGGGAGGGACAGATACGCAGTATTTT,CASSLRGGTDTQYF
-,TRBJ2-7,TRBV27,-,TGTGCCACTCGAGGGCGCTACGAGCAGTACTTC,CATRGRYEQYF
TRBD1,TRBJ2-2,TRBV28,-,TGTGCCAGCAGTTTAACAGGGGCGGACACCGGGGAGCTGTTTTTT,CASSLTGADTGELFF
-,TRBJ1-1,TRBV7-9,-,TGTGCCACCTACCCCCAGGGCAAGAGCACTGAAGCTTTCTTT,CATYPQGKSTEAFF
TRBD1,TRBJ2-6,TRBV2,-,TGTGCCAGCACCACTGGACAGGCCCGCTCTGGGGCCAACGTCCTGACTTTC,CASTTGQARSGANVLTF
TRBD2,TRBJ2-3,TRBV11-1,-,TGTGCCAGCAGCACTATAGGGACTAGCACGCAGTATTTT,CASSTIGTSTQYF
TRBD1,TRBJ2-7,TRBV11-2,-,TGTGCCAGCAGCTCGACAGGGTTGACAGCCTACGAGCAGTACTTC,CASSSTGLTAYEQYF
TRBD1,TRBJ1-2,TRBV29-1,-,TGCAGCGTTGGTCCAGGGGGCGACGGAGGATCTTTTTATGGCTACACCTTC,CSVGPGGDGGSFYGYTF
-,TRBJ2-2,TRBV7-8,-,TGTGCCAGCAGCTTAGAACAGGGAGGCACCGGGGAGCTGTTTTTT,CASSLEQGGTGELFF
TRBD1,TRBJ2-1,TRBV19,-,TGTGCCAGTAGTAAACGGACAGGGGTAGGCGATGAGCAGTTCTTC,CASSKRTGVGDEQFF
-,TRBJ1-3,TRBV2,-,TGTGCCAGCAGTGATCGAGTATCTGGAAACACCATATATTTT,CASSDRVSGNTIYF
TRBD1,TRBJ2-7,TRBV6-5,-,TGTGCCAGCAGTTACTGGACAGGGCCTTCCTACGAGCAGTACTTC,CASSYWTGPSYEQYF